Below, 29 T cell receptor beta chains from the same sample are listed, as sequenced in a study of CD8+ T cells in alopecia areata. The treatment: oral pan-JAK inhibitor, 5-10 mg twice daily. After isolation, RNA underwent reverse transcription to generate cDNA as the sequencing template. The repertoire was sequenced with immunoSEQ multiplex PCR; TCRdb's copy has only in-frame clones and lacks some. This table holds around 200,000 clones, under 60% found once. The sequences come from CD8+ T cells sorted from blood, collected at week 24, from a patient treated with tofacitinib. The receptor set was obtained from a human donor with alopecia areata.

CDR3 sequence: CASSRGTGEQYF. The CDR3 DNA sequence: TGTGCCAGCAGCCGGGGAACCGGCGAGCAGTACTTC. The V and J genes are TRBV27 and TRBJ2-7; D is possibly TRBD2 (5 bases). Trimming left V 6 bases short and J 6 bases short, with 12 bases between. The CDR3 has 12 amino acids. Germline CDR1 reads MNHEY; CDR2 reads SMNVEV (reference sequence).

The CDR3 is CASSLEGAGEKLFF. The CDR3 coding sequence is TGTGCCAGCAGCTTAGAGGGGGCTGGAGAAAAACTGTTTTTT. The J gene is TRBJ1-4, the V gene TRBV7-8, with 7 bases fitting TRBD1. The CDR3 contains 14 residues. CDR1 and CDR2 (germline): SGHVS, FQNEAQ. V trimming: 1 base; J trimming: 8 bases; junction bases outside the gene matches: 4.

The chain is built from TRBV13 and TRBJ1-5, with D possibly matching TRBD1 (6 bases). CDR1 is PRHDT and CDR2 is FYEKMQ in the germline V gene (reference sequence). CDR3 length: 13 residues. V was clipped by 5 bases and J by 9 bases, with 14 bases between them. The CDR3 DNA is TGTGCCAGCAGCCTGGGGACAATTCCGCCCCAGCATTTT. It codes for CASSLGTIPPQHF.

This clone was counted only a few times. This rearrangement joins TRBV5-1 to TRBJ1-1; the D gene is possibly TRBD1 (6 bases). Trimming took off 5 bases at V and 3 bases at J, with 20 bases between the two ends. The CDR3 contains 16 residues. Per germline, CDR1 SGHRS and CDR2 YFSETQ. CDR3 protein: CASRWAHRGGDTEAFF. The CDR3 DNA is TGCGCCAGCAGGTGGGCACACAGAGGGGGGGACACTGAAGCTTTCTTT. Using reference TRBV5-1 and TRBJ1-1 for the parts outside the CDR3, the full variable domain is KAGVTQTPRYLIKTRGQQVTLSCSPISGHRSVSWYQQTPGQGLQFLFEYFSETQRNKGNFPGRFSGRQFSNSRSEMNVSTLELGDSALYLCASRWAHRGGDTEAFFGQGTRLTVV.

This sequence joins TRBV2 and TRBJ2-7; 11 nucleotides align to TRBD2. Losses at the gene ends were 11 bases for V and 3 bases for J; bases not matched to a gene: 6. The CDR3 is made up of 13 amino acids. Germline loops: CDR1 SNHLY, CDR2 FYNNEI. The CDR3 here is CACLAGGVYEQYF. The CDR3 bases are TGTGCCTGCTTAGCGGGGGGGGTCTACGAGCAGTACTTC.

The chain couples TRBV5-1 to TRBJ2-5; a possible D gene is TRBD1 (6 bases). CDR1 is SGHRS, CDR2 YFSETQ, per germline. This CDR3 is built from 15 residues. The V end lost 0 bases, the J end lost 5 bases, and 14 bases lay between the germline ends. For the CDR3, the DNA is TGCGCCAGCAGCTTGGGCCGCAGGGGTAGTGAGACCCAGTACTTC. Translation gives CASSLGRRGSETQYF.

The rearrangement links TRBV13 to TRBJ1-1; D may be TRBD1 (5 bases). The CDR3 is made up of 15 amino acids. Trimming took 1 base from V and 0 from J, leaving 9 bases between them. Germline-derived CDR1 and CDR2 are PRHDT and FYEKMQ (reference sequence). In DNA form, the CDR3 reads TGTGCCAGCAGCTTAGACGGGGGTGTGAACACTGAAGCTTTCTTT. The encoded protein is CASSLDGGVNTEAFF.

This rearrangement joins TRBV7-8 to TRBJ2-5, with TRBD2 matching 9 bases. The V segment lost 5 bases and the J segment 5 bases; nucleotides outside the gene matches: 3. This CDR3 region has 13 residues. Per the germline V gene, CDR1 is SGHVS and CDR2 is FQNEAQ. The CDR3 spells CASSAGGPETQYF. The CDR3 DNA reads as TGTGCCAGCAGCGCGGGGGGGCCCGAGACCCAGTACTTC.

The CDR3 region is CASSPRTGGNQPQHF. The CDR3 DNA sequence: TGTGCCAGCAGTCCACGGACCGGGGGCAATCAGCCCCAGCATTTT. The chain employs TRBV27 and TRBJ1-5; D uncertain. V lost 5 bases to trimming and J lost 2 bases, with 13 bases between them. Per the germline V gene, CDR1 is MNHEY and CDR2 is SMNVEV (reference sequence). The CDR3 totals 15 residues.

The chain's CDR3 is CASSYRQGANTGELFF. The CDR3 bases are TGTGCCAGCAGCTACCGACAGGGGGCCAACACCGGGGAGCTGTTTTTT. The gene calls are TRBV11-2 and TRBJ2-2; 10 nucleotides agree with TRBD1. The germline CDR1 and CDR2 sequences are SGHAT and FQNNGV. This CDR3 has 16 amino acids. After removal of 4 bases from V and 2 bases from J, the junction contained 4 bases not matched to a gene.

The chain recombines TRBV28 with TRBJ2-2; D is unresolved. This CDR3 comprises 13 residues. V was pared by 7 bases and J by 3 bases, with 9 bases between. CDR1 is MDHEN, CDR2 SYDVKM, per germline. The DNA for the CDR3 is TGTGCCAGCACTACCCAGTACACCGGGGAGCTGTTTTTT. As protein: CASTTQYTGELFF.

The rearrangement joins TRBV7-9 to TRBJ2-7, with D unresolved. Germline V gives CDR1 SEHNR, CDR2 FQNEAQ (reference sequence). Trimming left V 1 base short and J 3 bases short, with 13 bases between. The CDR3 is 15 residues long. The CDR3 bases are TGTGCCAGCAGCTTAGTGCAGAGCCTAGGCTACGAGCAGTACTTC. Protein: CASSLVQSLGYEQYF.

The J gene is TRBJ2-7, the V gene TRBV6-5; TRBD2 is a possible D gene (6 bases). This CDR3 has 14 residues. CDR1 and CDR2 from the germline V gene are MNHEY and SVGAGI. Trimming left V 2 bases short and J 2 bases short, with 10 bases between. The CDR3 loop reads CASSYGSGAYEQYF. The DNA for the CDR3 is TGTGCCAGCAGTTACGGATCGGGGGCCTACGAGCAGTACTTC.

This chain connects TRBV5-1 to TRBJ1-6, with 7 nucleotides matching TRBD1. CDR1 and CDR2 (germline): SGHRS, YFSETQ. The CDR3 covers 17 residues. V shed 4 bases and J 5 bases; nucleotides not matched to a gene: 12. CDR3 nucleotides: TGCGCCAGCAGCCCAACAGGGGTTTCAGCGAATAATTCACCCCTCCACTTT. This gives the protein CASSPTGVSANNSPLHF.

This chain connects TRBV25-1 to TRBJ2-1, with D maybe TRBD1 (6 bases). There are 12 residues in the CDR3. The germline V gene encodes CDR1 MGHDK and CDR2 SYGVNS. V dropped 6 bases and J dropped 8 bases, with 11 bases sitting between them. DNA of the CDR3: TGTGCCAGCAGCTTGGACAGCTATGAGCAGTTCTTC. It specifies CASSLDSYEQFF. Looking up the rest from reference TRBV25-1 and TRBJ2-1 gives the full variable domain: EADIYQTPRYLVIGTGKKITLECSQTMGHDKMYWYQQDPGMELHLIHYSYGVNSTEKGDLSSESTVSRIRTEHFPLTLESARPSHTSQYLCASSLDSYEQFFGPGTRLTVL.

This chain joins TRBV4-1 and TRBJ2-7; 9 bases fit TRBD1. The CDR3 is 16 residues long. V trimming: 0 bases; J trimming: 1 base; junction bases outside the gene matches: 4. Germline assignment: CDR1 MGHRA and CDR2 YSYEKL. This chain's CDR3 is CASSQDEGTGSYEQYF. DNA of the CDR3: TGCGCCAGCAGCCAAGATGAGGGGACAGGGTCCTACGAGCAGTACTTC.

The chain has TRBV5-1 and TRBJ2-1; no clear D gene. The CDR3 consists of 11 residues. V was pared by 6 bases and J by 7 bases, with 8 bases between. Looked up from germline, CDR1 is SGHRS and CDR2 is YFSETQ. DNA for the CDR3: TGCGCCAGCACGGCGTCAAATGAGCAGTTCTTC. This sequence encodes CASTASNEQFF. Using reference TRBV5-1 and TRBJ2-1 for the parts outside the CDR3, the full variable domain is KAGVTQTPRYLIKTRGQQVTLSCSPISGHRSVSWYQQTPGQGLQFLFEYFSETQRNKGNFPGRFSGRQFSNSRSEMNVSTLELGDSALYLCASTASNEQFFGPGTRLTVL.

The chain links TRBV7-9 to TRBJ1-4, with a tentative D call TRBD1 (5 bases). CDR1 is SEHNR and CDR2 is FQNEAQ in the germline V gene (reference sequence). Trimming removed 5 bases from V and 8 bases from J, with 18 bases in between. The CDR3 length is 15 residues. The CDR3: CASSALGPEGEKLFF. The CDR3 DNA reads TGTGCCAGCAGCGCCTTGGGGCCCGAGGGGGAAAAACTGTTTTTT.

The chain employs TRBV30 and TRBJ2-5, with D tentatively TRBD2 (6 bases). V was clipped by 8 bases and J by 1 base, with 14 bases between them. This CDR3 region has 13 residues. Germline values: CDR1 GTSNPN, CDR2 SVGIG (reference sequence). CDR3 amino acids: CAGGNEGQETQYF. CDR3 bases: TGTGCCGGCGGGAACGAGGGCCAAGAGACCCAGTACTTC.

CDR3 loop: CASARREGTEAFF. The CDR3 nucleotides read TGTGCCAGCGCCCGCCGCGAGGGCACTGAAGCTTTCTTT. This sequence joins TRBV6-4 and TRBJ1-1; D not certain. The CDR3 runs to 13 residues. Germline V lookup: CDR1 MRHNA, CDR2 SNTAGT. V dropped 8 bases and J dropped 4 bases, with 14 bases sitting between them.

The V call is TRBV6-5, the J call TRBJ2-7; D is possibly TRBD2 (5 bases). Germline CDR1 reads MNHEY; CDR2 reads SVGAGI. V gave up 0 bases and J gave up 7 bases, with 13 bases separating them. The CDR3 length is 14 residues. The CDR3 sequence is CASSYSPVSGEQYF. The CDR3 DNA reads TGTGCCAGCAGTTACTCGCCGGTGTCGGGAGAGCAGTACTTC.

The chain joins TRBV5-6 to TRBJ1-1; TRBD1 might be the D (5 bases). Between the trimmed V and J ends, which lost 4 bases and 5 bases, there was a span of 15 bases. The CDR3 sequence is 14 residues long. Germline lookup yields CDR1 SGHDT and CDR2 YYEEEE. The CDR3 here is CASSPRQGGTEAFF. As DNA, the CDR3 is TGTGCCAGCAGCCCCCGGCAGGGAGGGACTGAAGCTTTCTTT.

The chain uses TRBV29-1 and TRBJ2-3; 13 bases are shared with TRBD2. Trimming cost V 6 bases and J 1 base; bases outside gene matches: 4. The germline V gene has CDR1 SQVTM and CDR2 ANQGSEA. This CDR3 is built from 15 residues. CDR3 in amino acids: CSVGLAGYRTDTQYF. CDR3 nucleotides: TGCAGCGTGGGACTAGCGGGGTACCGCACAGATACGCAGTATTTT.

The CDR3 region is CSPRVGDTQYF. The CDR3 DNA reads as TGCAGCCCACGAGTGGGAGATACGCAGTATTTT. The V and J genes are TRBV29-1 and TRBJ2-3; D is uncertain. The CDR3 covers 11 residues. From germline, CDR1 is SQVTM and CDR2 ANQGSEA. Trimming stripped 8 bases from V and 5 bases from J, with 11 bases between.

This chain uses TRBV7-9 with TRBJ2-2, with D perhaps matching TRBD1 (7 bases). V was shortened by 10 bases and J by 2 bases, with 14 bases between the two germline ends. Germline V gene data show CDR1 as SEHNR and CDR2 as FQNEAQ (reference sequence). CDR3 length equals 14 residues. The chain's CDR3 is CATSGGPNTGELFF. CDR3 sequence (DNA): TGTGCCACCTCAGGGGGGCCAAACACCGGGGAGCTGTTTTTT.

The rearrangement joins TRBV5-6 to TRBJ2-6; 11 bases are shared with TRBD2. This CDR3 has 15 amino acids. J was trimmed by 3 bases and V by 10 bases; bases with no gene match: 6. Germline assignment: CDR1 SGHDT and CDR2 YYEEEE. CDR3 region: CAASGGPSGANVLTF. The CDR3 region has the DNA TGTGCCGCTAGCGGGGGGCCTAGTGGGGCCAACGTCCTGACTTTC.

V is TRBV5-6 and J is TRBJ2-7, with TRBD1 matching 9 bases. This CDR3 region has 14 residues. The germline CDR1 and CDR2 sequences are SGHDT and YYEEEE. V shed 4 bases, J shed 5 bases, and the junction held 7 bases outside the gene matches. The CDR3 spells CASSPGTGLNEQYF. CDR3 bases: TGTGCCAGCAGCCCCGGGACAGGGTTGAACGAGCAGTACTTC.

This chain joins TRBV4-1 and TRBJ2-1; 7 bases line up with TRBD2. Per the germline V gene, CDR1 is MGHRA and CDR2 is YSYEKL. The CDR3 is 16 amino acids. The V segment lost 0 bases and the J segment 4 bases; nucleotides outside the gene matches: 6. Here the CDR3 reads CASSQESGLDYNEQFF. In nucleotides, the CDR3 is TGCGCCAGCAGCCAAGAATCAGGACTAGATTACAATGAGCAGTTCTTC.

The chain uses TRBV19 and TRBJ2-1; 10 bases line up with TRBD2. CDR3 length: 20 residues. V trimming: 7 bases; J trimming: 0 bases; junction bases outside the gene matches: 18. Germline CDR1 LNHDA, CDR2 SQIVND (reference sequence). The CDR3 coding sequence is TGTGCCAGTACCTCCACCGGCGGACTAGCGGAGAGGAGCTCCTACAATGAGCAGTTCTTC. Translated: CASTSTGGLAERSSYNEQFF.